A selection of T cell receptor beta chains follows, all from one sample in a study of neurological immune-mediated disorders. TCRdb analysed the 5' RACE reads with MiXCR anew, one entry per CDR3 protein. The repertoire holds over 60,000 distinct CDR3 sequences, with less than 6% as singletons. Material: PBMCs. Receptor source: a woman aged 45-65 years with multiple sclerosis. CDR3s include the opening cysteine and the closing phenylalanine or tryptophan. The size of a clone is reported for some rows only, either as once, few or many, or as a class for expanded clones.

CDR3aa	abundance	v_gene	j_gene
CASSEVTGYGYTF	many	TRBV9	TRBJ1-2
CSVQQQTNTDTQYF	many	TRBV29-1	TRBJ2-3
CASSLPGTDYNEQFF	many	TRBV5-1	TRBJ2-1
CATSTTTSGGSSYNEQFF	many	TRBV24-1	TRBJ2-1
CASSPGTMYNEQFF	.	TRBV6-1	TRBJ2-1
CASTRSQAGTGELFF	many	TRBV6-2/TRBV6-3	TRBJ2-2
CASSLSETQYF	many	TRBV5-1	TRBJ2-5
CASSLDRDRDLFF	few	TRBV7-9	TRBJ1-4
CASSHTGTTEAFF	many	TRBV6-5	TRBJ1-1
CATSKTGGNQPQNF	.	TRBV15	TRBJ1-5
CASSLEKKETQYF	few	TRBV7-9	TRBJ2-5
CASSLQGAGDTQYF	many	TRBV7-8	TRBJ2-3
CASRPPGPLNTGELFF	many	TRBV5-1	TRBJ2-2
CASSEQHNEQFF	many	TRBV25-1	TRBJ2-1
CSVGTGVLSGELFF	many	TRBV29-1	TRBJ2-2
CASSEATGDYTGELFF	many	TRBV6-1	TRBJ2-2
CASSPPARNEQFF	many	TRBV28	TRBJ2-1